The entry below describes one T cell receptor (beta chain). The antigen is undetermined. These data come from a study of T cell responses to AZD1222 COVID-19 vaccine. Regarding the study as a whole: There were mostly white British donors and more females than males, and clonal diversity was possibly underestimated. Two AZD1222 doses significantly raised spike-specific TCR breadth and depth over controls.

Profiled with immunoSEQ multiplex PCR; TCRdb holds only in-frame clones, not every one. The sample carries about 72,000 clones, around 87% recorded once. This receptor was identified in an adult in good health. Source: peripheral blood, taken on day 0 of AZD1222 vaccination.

The CDR3 reads CSVEDRDRGQPQHF. CDR3 sequence (DNA): TGCAGCGTTGAAGACCGGGACAGGGGCCAGCCCCAGCATTTT. The rearrangement links TRBV29-1 to TRBJ1-5; 10 positions match TRBD1. The germline CDR1 and CDR2 sequences are SQVTM and ANQGSEA. V dropped 0 bases and J dropped 7; count of bases not matched to a gene: 3. The CDR3 is 14 amino acids.